This T cell receptor (beta chain) was retrieved from a study of T cell repertoires in cytomegalovirus infection. On the study more broadly: Based on public TCR beta signatures, there were indications of CMV infection and of a matching HLA type. Study-wide results and limits: HLA-C-restricted, CMV-specific TCR beta clonotypes were dominant ex vivo.

A single record per CDR3 protein comes from TCRdb applying MiXCR to the reads. The sample lists about 110,000 distinct CDR3 sequences; about 30% were seen once. Remarks on this clonotype: The antigen remains undetermined.

The sequencing used CD8+ T cells from cultured PBMCs, collected from culture after CMV antigen stimulation. The TCR was taken from a human donor in good health (CMV status not recorded). Some clones in this sample may be carry-over from other donors' samples.

The CDR3 DNA reads TGCGCCAGCAGCTTCCCGGGCTATGAGCAGTTCTTC. This encodes CASSFPGYEQFF. The V call is TRBV5-1, the J call TRBJ2-1; D is unresolved. The CDR3 is 12 residues long. The V end lost 2 bases, the J end lost 8 bases, and 8 bases lay between the germline ends. Germline V gives CDR1 SGHRS, CDR2 YFSETQ.